These 21 T cell receptor beta chains came from one sample sequenced in a study of control samples from healthy donors and cancer patients. Sequencing used immunoSEQ multiplex PCR; TCRdb keeps in-frame clones, though not all of them. The sample has roughly 150,000 clones; approximately 90% are singletons. Sequencing was done on a sample of blood. Every receptor here comes from a young woman in good health.

V is TRBV3-1 (or the pseudogene TRBV3-2) and J is TRBJ1-6; D is unresolved. This CDR3 is built from 15 residues. Germline V lookup: CDR1 LGHDT, CDR2 YNNKEL (reference sequence). V was shortened by 1 base and J by 9 bases, with 13 bases between the two germline ends. In nucleotides, the CDR3 is TGTGCCAGCAGCCAAGGGGCTTCTTCAGGTTCACCCCTCCACTTT. Amino acid sequence: CASSQGASSGSPLHF.

The chain links TRBV23-1 to TRBJ2-7; 9 bases align to TRBD2. TRBV23-1 is placed among ORFs of uncertain function. There are 14 residues in the CDR3. V shed 7 bases, J shed 7 bases, and the junction held 11 bases outside the gene matches. The CDR3, as DNA: TGCGCCAGCAAGTCGGCGGGAGGGCCTTGGGAGCAGTACTTC. Protein product: CASKSAGGPWEQYF.

This chain connects TRBV28 to TRBJ2-7; D unclear. V lost 6 bases and J lost 0, with 15 bases in between. CDR1 MDHEN and CDR2 SYDVKM come from the germline V gene. CDR3 length equals 15 residues. The CDR3 reads CASSLTNYPSYEQYF. DNA of the CDR3: TGTGCCAGCAGCCTTACCAACTATCCCTCCTACGAGCAGTACTTC. Using reference TRBV28 and TRBJ2-7 for the parts outside the CDR3, the full variable domain is DVKVTQSSRYLVKRTGEKVFLECVQDMDHENMFWYRQDPGLGLRLIYFSYDVKMKEKGDIPEGYSVSREKKERFSLILESASTNQTSMYLCASSLTNYPSYEQYFGPGTRLTVT.

This chain uses TRBV9 with TRBJ2-5; no firm D call. The CDR3 spans 15 residues. Germline values: CDR1 SGDLS, CDR2 YYNGEE. V lost 4 bases and J lost 2, with 15 bases in between. The CDR3 spells CASSQIGIPQETQYF. The CDR3 bases are TGTGCCAGCAGCCAAATAGGTATCCCACAAGAGACCCAGTACTTC.

The genes are TRBV3-1 (or the pseudogene TRBV3-2) and TRBJ1-2, with D possibly matching TRBD1 (6 bases). The germline CDR1 and CDR2 sequences are LGHDT and YNNKEL (reference sequence). Trimming pared 6 bases from V and 7 bases from J, leaving 12 bases between. This CDR3 has 12 residues. The CDR3 loop reads CASSLGTFGYTF. CDR3 DNA: TGTGCCAGCAGTCTCGGGACATTTGGCTACACCTTC.

The chain carries TRBV5-1 and TRBJ2-1, with 12 bases identical to TRBD2. The CDR3 is 14 residues long. Germline loops: CDR1 SGHRS, CDR2 YFSETQ. Germline trimming cut 4 bases from V and 10 bases from J; bases unmatched to any gene: 6. Written as DNA, the CDR3 is TGCGCCAGCAGCCCTAGCGGGGGGGACGTGGAGCAGTTCTTC. Protein: CASSPSGGDVEQFF. The full variable domain, in which reference TRBV5-1 and TRBJ2-1 provide the parts outside the CDR3, is KAGVTQTPRYLIKTRGQQVTLSCSPISGHRSVSWYQQTPGQGLQFLFEYFSETQRNKGNFPGRFSGRQFSNSRSEMNVSTLELGDSALYLCASSPSGGDVEQFFGPGTRLTVL.

This chain uses TRBV5-6 with TRBJ2-1, with D unresolved. V was shortened by 1 base and J by 8 bases, with 22 bases between the two germline ends. CDR3 length equals 17 residues. Germline values: CDR1 SGHDT, CDR2 YYEEEE. The CDR3 loop reads CASSLPATSNLHDEQFF. The DNA for the CDR3 is TGTGCCAGCAGCTTGCCCGCAACCTCAAATCTGCACGATGAGCAGTTCTTC.

The chain joins TRBV28 to TRBJ1-2; 7 bases line up with TRBD1. V lost 6 bases, J lost 1 base, and 5 bases stayed unmatched. Germline V lookup: CDR1 MDHEN, CDR2 SYDVKM. The CDR3 is 14 amino acids. Here the CDR3 reads CASSLGQVNYGYTF. The CDR3, as DNA: TGTGCCAGCAGCCTTGGACAGGTTAACTATGGCTACACCTTC.

Here the CDR3 reads CASSESPLRRSYEQYF. The DNA of the CDR3 is TGTGCCAGCAGTGAAAGCCCTCTACGGCGGTCCTACGAGCAGTACTTC. The V call is TRBV6-1, the J call TRBJ2-7, with D uncertain. Germline assignment: CDR1 MNHNS and CDR2 SASEGT. CDR3 size: 16 residues. Between the trimmed V and J ends, which lost 2 bases and 1 base, there was a span of 15 bases.

CDR3 loop: CASKVWAEDGYTF. The CDR3 DNA follows: TGTGCCAGCAAGGTTTGGGCGGAAGATGGCTACACCTTC. The J gene is TRBJ1-2, the V gene TRBV12-3 or TRBV12-4; D gene ambiguous. V was pared by 7 bases and J by 6 bases, with 15 bases between. This CDR3 is 13 amino acids long.

This chain links TRBV25-1 with TRBJ2-3, with no clear D. Germline lookup yields CDR1 MGHDK and CDR2 SYGVNS. The CDR3 is made up of 12 amino acids. The V gene lost 3 bases and the J gene lost 2 bases, with 3 bases spanning the gap. The CDR3 loop reads CASSEDTDTQYF. DNA of the CDR3: TGTGCCAGCAGTGAGGACACAGATACGCAGTATTTT.

Only a few counts were recorded for this clone. Other DNA variants within this sample encode the same CDR3. The chain is built from TRBV6-4 and TRBJ2-2; D unclear. V was clipped by 3 bases and J by 1 base, with 3 bases between them. This CDR3 is built from 13 residues. CDR1 MRHNA and CDR2 SNTAGT come from the germline V gene. CDR3 residues: CASSEGNTGELFF. The CDR3 region has the DNA TGTGCCAGCAGTGAAGGGAACACCGGGGAGCTGTTTTTT.

A remark on this clone: An end of the junction does not agree with germline; a read error may underlie this. The rearrangement uses TRBV6-5 and TRBJ2-5; D call uncertain. Per germline, CDR1 MNHEY and CDR2 SVGAGI. CDR3 length equals 13 residues. The CDR3 is CASSYSSQGTQYF. The CDR3 DNA sequence: TGTGCCAGCAGTTACTCGAGTCAAGGGACCCAGTACTTC.

The V call is TRBV10-2, the J call TRBJ2-7; maybe TRBD2 (6 bases). Germline V gene sequence: CDR1 WSHSY, CDR2 SAAADI. The CDR3 covers 13 residues. Deletions cut 7 bases from V and 6 bases from J, with 16 bases between. Written as DNA, the CDR3 is TGCGCCAGCACCGCGGGGCGGTCCGCCGAGCAGTACTTC. Translating gives CASTAGRSAEQYF.

The chain uses TRBV19 and TRBJ2-2; maybe TRBD2 (6 bases). The CDR3 has 13 amino acids. Germline CDR1 reads LNHDA; CDR2 reads SQIVND (reference sequence). V shed 3 bases and J shed 9 bases, with 11 bases lying between them. As DNA, the CDR3 is TGTGCCAGTAGTATTGGAGGGGCTAGGGAGCTGTTTTTT. Protein sequence: CASSIGGARELFF.

This chain uses TRBV13 with TRBJ2-1, with 9 nucleotides matching TRBD2. The CDR3 spans 18 residues. CDR1 is PRHDT, CDR2 FYEKMQ, per germline (reference sequence). V dropped 3 bases and J dropped 1; count of bases not matched to a gene: 10. CDR3 region: CASSFGTGTSFSYNEQFF. CDR3 DNA: TGTGCCAGCAGCTTCGGCACAGGGACTAGCTTTTCCTACAATGAGCAGTTCTTC.

The chain carries TRBV6-2 or TRBV6-3 and TRBJ2-7; perhaps TRBD2 as D (6 bases). Germline V gene sequence: CDR1 MNHEY, CDR2 SVGEGT. The CDR3 sequence is 16 residues long. V lost 5 bases to trimming and J lost 0 bases, with 17 bases between them. The CDR3 nucleotides read TGTGCCAGCAGTGACCAACCGAGGCGGGACTCCTACGAGCAGTACTTC. Its translation: CASSDQPRRDSYEQYF.

This chain joins TRBV13 and TRBJ2-2; the match to TRBD2 covers 9 bases. This CDR3 contains 18 residues. In germline, CDR1 is PRHDT, CDR2 FYEKMQ (reference sequence). The V and J ends lost 5 bases and 8 bases, in that order; junction bases with no gene match: 18. CDR3 sequence (DNA): TGTGCCAGCAGCCTGCGGGGAGCGGGAGGCCCCTTTTGGGGGGAGCTGTTTTTT. Its protein is CASSLRGAGGPFWGELFF. Full variable domain (outside the CDR3, taken from reference TRBV13 and TRBJ2-2): AAGVIQSPRHLIKEKRETATLKCYPIPRHDTVYWYQQGPGQDPQFLISFYEKMQSDKGSIPDRFSAQQFSDYHSELNMSSLELGDSALYFCASSLRGAGGPFWGELFFGEGSRLTVL.

The V gene is TRBV6-2 or TRBV6-3, the J gene TRBJ1-6; 8 bases fit TRBD1. The length of the CDR3 is 14 residues. From germline, CDR1 is MNHEY and CDR2 SVGEGT. V was pared by 2 bases and J by 9 bases, with 3 bases of the junction left unmatched. The CDR3 DNA follows: TGTGCCAGCAGTTACGGACAGGGAGGTTCACCCCTCCACTTT. Encoded protein: CASSYGQGGSPLHF.

This chain links TRBV7-9 with TRBJ2-1, with 12 nucleotides matching TRBD2. Germline CDR1 and CDR2: SEHNR and FQNEAQ (reference sequence). CDR3 length: 17 residues. Trimming at V came to 5 bases and at J to 3 bases, leaving 8 bases not matched to a gene. The CDR3 spells CASSTSTSGSYYNEQFF. The CDR3 nucleotides read TGTGCCAGCAGCACCTCGACTAGCGGGAGCTACTACAATGAGCAGTTCTTC.

The table lists this clone with a count of one. The gene calls are TRBV5-1 and TRBJ2-1, with TRBD2 matching over 8 bases. With V trimmed by 4 bases and J by 1 base, 16 bases remained unmatched. CDR1 is SGHRS, CDR2 YFSETQ, per germline. CDR3 length equals 19 residues. The CDR3 loop reads CASSPGRGSGGGSYNEQFF. CDR3 in DNA: TGCGCCAGCAGCCCCGGGAGGGGTAGCGGAGGAGGTTCCTACAATGAGCAGTTCTTC.